This T cell receptor (beta chain) derives from a study of T cell responses to AZD1222 COVID-19 vaccine. Study-level points and caveats: Spike-specific TCR breadth and depth were elevated following two AZD1222 doses. Dominant at 160-218 and 743-854, vaccine-associated CD4 TCRs also spanned spike. The donors showed a predominance of white British ancestry and of females, with possible underestimation of clonal diversity.

This clone was seen only once. Its target is unknown. Sequenced by immunoSEQ multiplex PCR; TCRdb stores in-frame clones only, minus some. The sample carries under 300,000 clones, 85% to 95% recorded once. The sample consisted of peripheral blood, taken on day 0 of AZD1222 vaccination. This TCR was recovered from an adult in good health.

CDR3 protein: CATSVSGRGYEQYF. CDR3 DNA sequence: TGTGCCACCTCAGTTAGCGGGAGAGGTTACGAGCAGTACTTC. The chain uses TRBV15 and TRBJ2-7; 9 nucleotides align to TRBD2. V was clipped by 8 bases and J by 4 bases; unmatched bases: 9. The CDR3 is 14 residues long. Germline assignment: CDR1 LNHNV and CDR2 YYDKDF (reference sequence). The variable domain in full, completed from reference TRBV15 and TRBJ2-7, reads DAMVIQNPRYQVTQFGKPVTLSCSQTLNHNVMYWYQQKSSQAPKLLFHYYDKDFNNEADTPDNFQSRRPNTSFCFLDIRSPGLGDTAMYLCATSVSGRGYEQYFGPGTRLTVT.